This TCR beta chain comes out of a study of T cells after posttransplantation cyclophosphamide. Repertoires were generated with immunoSEQ multiplex PCR, while TCRdb's copy carries only in-frame clones and drops some. Of more than 15,000 clones detected, around 82% appear once; the ten largest clones hold over 4.5%. Sampled 1 year posttransplant, controls received myeloablative marrow transplants, methotrexate and a calcineurin inhibitor. A remark on this clone: Its antigen is undetermined.

The CDR3 length is 17 residues. Per the germline V gene, CDR1 is MNHEY and CDR2 is SMNVEV (reference sequence). V lost 6 bases and J lost 3; bases outside the gene matches: 13. Study-level results: Blood and skin or GI T cell repertoires showed limited TRB overlap. Donor CD8+ memory clones often dominated recipient blood repertoires at later times. Recipient CMV seropositivity and CMV reactivation strongly tracked TRB clonality.

The specimen comprised PBMCs, sampled 350 to 400 days after allogeneic stem cell transplant with calcineurin inhibitor and methotrexate. The clonotype was recovered from a male patient aged 18-29 years who received an allogeneic stem cell transplant from a related donor, was CMV-positive, and had no GVHD. Some T cells may be graft donor cells. The rearrangement links TRBV27 to TRBJ2-7; TRBD2 matches at 11 bases. CDR3 loop: CASRGRGLAELVYEQYF. DNA of the CDR3: TGTGCCAGCAGGGGTAGGGGACTAGCGGAACTAGTCTACGAGCAGTACTTC.